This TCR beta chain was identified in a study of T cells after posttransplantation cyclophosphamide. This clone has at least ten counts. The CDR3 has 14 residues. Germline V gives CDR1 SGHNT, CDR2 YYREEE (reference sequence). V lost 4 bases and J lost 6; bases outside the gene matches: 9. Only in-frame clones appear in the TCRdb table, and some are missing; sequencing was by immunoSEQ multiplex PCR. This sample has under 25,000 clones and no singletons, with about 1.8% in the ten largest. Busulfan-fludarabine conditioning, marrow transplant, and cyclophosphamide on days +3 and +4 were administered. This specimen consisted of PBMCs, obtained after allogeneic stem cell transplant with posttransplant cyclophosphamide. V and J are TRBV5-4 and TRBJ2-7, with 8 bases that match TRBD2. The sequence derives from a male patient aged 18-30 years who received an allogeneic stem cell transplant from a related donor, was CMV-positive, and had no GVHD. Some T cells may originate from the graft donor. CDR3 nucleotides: TGTGCCAGCAGCCCCGGCCGGACTAGCCCCGAGCAGTACTTC. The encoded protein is CASSPGRTSPEQYF.